This T cell receptor beta chain was captured by sequencing in a study of monozygotic twins with inflammatory bowel disease. There were eight separate reactions per sample in which cDNA was made. TCRdb re-called the 5' RACE reads, yielding one record per CDR3 amino acid sequence without DNA. The listing records 90,000 to 110,000 distinct CDR3 sequences. Study-wide findings and caveats: Diversity of TCRbeta measured by inverse Simpson was lower in IBD patients than in healthy co-twins. People with IBD had fewer clonotypes in common with others than healthy twins did, especially with disease activity.

CDR1 is SGHTA, CDR2 FQGNSA, per germline. The CDR3 runs 15 residues. On this clonotype: Its antigen is still unknown.

This TCR came from a human donor with ulcerative colitis or Crohn's disease, or a healthy co-twin of an affected twin (not recorded which). The gene calls are TRBV7-2 and TRBJ1-1; TCRdb picks TRBD1, but there is no DNA to check that call. The sample taken for sequencing was blood. This CDR3 is CASSLAAGGYTEAFF.